Below are 6 T cell receptor beta chains sequenced from a single sample in a study of blood T cell repertoires in COVID-19. Clones were sequenced by immunoSEQ multiplex PCR, and TCRdb holds only the in-frame ones, with some missing. Of 170,000 or so clones listed, 86% were seen once; the top ten hold around 9%. Source material: peripheral blood. These receptors all come from a middle-aged man with active or convalescent COVID-19.

The rearrangement links TRBV19 to TRBJ2-7, with TRBD1 matching 9 bases. V lost 5 bases, J lost 0 bases, and 5 bases stayed unmatched. Germline CDR1 and CDR2: LNHDA and SQIVND (reference sequence). This CDR3 contains 15 residues. As DNA, the CDR3 is TGTGCCAGTAGTCCAGGGACAGGGCGCTCCTACGAGCAGTACTTC. Its protein product is CASSPGTGRSYEQYF.

This chain uses TRBV7-9 with TRBJ2-3, with D unclear. The CDR3 is made up of 12 amino acids. The V gene lost 4 bases and the J gene lost 6 bases, with 8 bases spanning the gap. Looked up from germline, CDR1 is SEHNR and CDR2 is FQNEAQ (reference sequence). The CDR3 here is CASSSNADTQYF. In DNA form, the CDR3 reads TGTGCCAGCAGCTCCAACGCGGATACGCAGTATTTT.

The chain is built from TRBV7-9 and TRBJ2-1, with 7 bases lining up with TRBD1. The V segment lost 1 base and the J segment 2 bases; nucleotides outside the gene matches: 2. Germline assignment: CDR1 SEHNR and CDR2 FQNEAQ (reference sequence). The CDR3 contains 15 residues. The CDR3 region has the DNA TGTGCCAGCAGCTTAGAGGGGGCCACCTACAATGAGCAGTTCTTC. This codes for CASSLEGATYNEQFF.

The chain joins TRBV18 to TRBJ1-1, with D possibly being TRBD1 (6 bases). V shed 5 bases and J shed 8 bases, with 9 bases lying between them. This CDR3 contains 11 residues. Germline V CDR1 and CDR2: KGHSH, LQKENI. The CDR3 here is CASSSDREAFF. In DNA form, the CDR3 reads TGTGCCAGCTCATCTGACAGGGAAGCTTTCTTT.

This clone is judged medium-sized. The V gene is TRBV2, the J gene TRBJ2-6; possible D gene TRBD2, 6 bases. CDR3 length equals 16 residues. Germline V lookup: CDR1 SNHLY, CDR2 FYNNEI. V shed 5 bases and J shed 0 bases, with 11 bases lying between them. This CDR3 reads CASSRDSLSGANVLTF. CDR3 nucleotide sequence: TGTGCCAGCAGTCGGGACTCACTCTCTGGGGCCAACGTCCTGACTTTC. Looking up the rest from reference TRBV2 and TRBJ2-6 gives the full variable domain: EPEVTQTPSHQVTQMGQEVILRCVPISNHLYFYWYRQILGQKVEFLVSFYNNEISEKSEIFDDQFSVERPDGSNFTLKIRSTKLEDSAMYFCASSRDSLSGANVLTFGAGSRLTVL.

The rearrangement joins TRBV4-1 to TRBJ2-1; unclear D gene. Trimming took 2 bases from V and 0 from J, leaving 14 bases between them. CDR1 and CDR2 from the germline V gene are MGHRA and YSYEKL. The CDR3 runs to 17 residues. CDR3 protein: CASSQHSGGSSYNEQFF. As DNA, the CDR3 is TGCGCCAGCAGCCAACATTCCGGCGGAAGCTCCTACAATGAGCAGTTCTTC.